This T cell receptor (beta chain) originates from a study of Graves' ophthalmopathy and Graves' hyperthyroidism. This CDR3 spans 13 amino acids. The germline gives CDR1 SEHNR, CDR2 FQNEAQ (reference sequence). J was trimmed by 7 bases and V by 11 bases; bases with no gene match: 11. The sequenced template was RNA, covering the TCR beta CDR3 region. The first round was an RT-PCR with HTBI primers, and the second round was a multiplex PCR. From the multiplex PCR reads, TCRdb called clonotypes with MiXCR, one entry per CDR3 protein. The sample contains approximately 700,000 distinct CDR3 sequences, just over 40% of which appear only once.

The sample was peripheral blood. The chain employs TRBV7-9 and TRBJ1-2, with 9 bases fitting TRBD1. The receptor's source is an adult man with Graves' ophthalmopathy. The CDR3 sequence: CAWSGTGGGGYTF. DNA of the CDR3: TGTGCCTGGAGTGGAACAGGGGGCGGTGGCTACACCTTC.